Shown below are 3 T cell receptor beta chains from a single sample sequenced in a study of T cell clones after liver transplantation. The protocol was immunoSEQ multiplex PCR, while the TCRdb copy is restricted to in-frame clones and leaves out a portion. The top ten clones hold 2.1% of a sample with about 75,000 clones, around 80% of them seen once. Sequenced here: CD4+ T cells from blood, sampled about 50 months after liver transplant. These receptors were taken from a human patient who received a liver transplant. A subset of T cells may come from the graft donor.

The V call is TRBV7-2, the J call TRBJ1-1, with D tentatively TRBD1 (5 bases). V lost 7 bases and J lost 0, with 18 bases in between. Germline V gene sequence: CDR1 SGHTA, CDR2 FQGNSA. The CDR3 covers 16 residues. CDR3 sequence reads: CASNTIGGYLNTEAFF. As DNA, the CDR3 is TGTGCCAGCAACACAATCGGGGGGTATTTGAACACTGAAGCTTTCTTT.

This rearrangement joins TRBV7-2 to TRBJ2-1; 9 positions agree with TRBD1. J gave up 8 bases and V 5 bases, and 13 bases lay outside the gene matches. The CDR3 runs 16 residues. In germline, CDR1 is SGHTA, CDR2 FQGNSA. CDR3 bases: TGTGCCAGCAGCCCCCAAACAGGGGGCGTTTTTGATGAGCAGTTCTTC. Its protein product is CASSPQTGGVFDEQFF.

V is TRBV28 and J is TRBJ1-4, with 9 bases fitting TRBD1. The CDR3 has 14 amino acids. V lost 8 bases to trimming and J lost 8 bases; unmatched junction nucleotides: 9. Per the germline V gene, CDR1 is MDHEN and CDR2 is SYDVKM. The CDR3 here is CASGQTGGGEKLFF. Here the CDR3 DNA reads TGTGCCAGCGGCCAAACAGGGGGCGGGGAAAAACTGTTTTTT.